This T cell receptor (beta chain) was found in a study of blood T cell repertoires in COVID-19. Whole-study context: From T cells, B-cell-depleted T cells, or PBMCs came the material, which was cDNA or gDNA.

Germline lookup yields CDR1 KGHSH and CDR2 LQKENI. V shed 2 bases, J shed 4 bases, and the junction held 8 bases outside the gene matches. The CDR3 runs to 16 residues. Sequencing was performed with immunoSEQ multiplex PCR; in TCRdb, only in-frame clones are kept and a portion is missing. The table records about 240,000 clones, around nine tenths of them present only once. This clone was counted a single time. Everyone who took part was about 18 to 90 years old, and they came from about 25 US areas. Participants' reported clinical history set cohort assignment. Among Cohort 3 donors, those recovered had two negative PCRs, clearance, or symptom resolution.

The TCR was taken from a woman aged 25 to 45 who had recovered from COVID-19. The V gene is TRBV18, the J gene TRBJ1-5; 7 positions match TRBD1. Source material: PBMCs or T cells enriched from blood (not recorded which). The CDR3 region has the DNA TGTGCCAGCTCACCATATTCTACAGGGGTGAATCAGCCCCAGCATTTT. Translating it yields CASSPYSTGVNQPQHF.